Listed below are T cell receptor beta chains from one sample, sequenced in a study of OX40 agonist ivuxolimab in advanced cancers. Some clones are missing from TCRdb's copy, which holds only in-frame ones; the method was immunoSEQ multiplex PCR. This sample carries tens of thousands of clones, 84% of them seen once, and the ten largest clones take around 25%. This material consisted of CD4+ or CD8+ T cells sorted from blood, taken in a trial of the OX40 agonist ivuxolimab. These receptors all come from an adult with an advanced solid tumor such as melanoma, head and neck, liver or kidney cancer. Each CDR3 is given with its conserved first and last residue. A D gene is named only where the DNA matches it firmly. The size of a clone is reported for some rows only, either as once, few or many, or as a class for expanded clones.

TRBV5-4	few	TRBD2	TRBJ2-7	TGTGCCAGCAGCTTCGGGGGGGCCTACGAGCAGTACTTC	CASSFGGAYEQYF
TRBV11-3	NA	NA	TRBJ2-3	TGTGCCAGCAGCTTAAACGGACCAACAGATACGCAGTATTTT	CASSLNGPTDTQYF
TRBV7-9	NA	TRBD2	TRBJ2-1	TGTGCCAGCAGCGTAACTAGCGGGGGGCCCAGTGAGCAGTTCTTC	CASSVTSGGPSEQFF
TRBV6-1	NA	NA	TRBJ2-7	TGTGCCAGCAGTGGCGGGGTAGCACCGAGCTCCTACGAGCAGTACTTC	CASSGGVAPSSYEQYF
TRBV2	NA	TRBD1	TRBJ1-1	TGTGCCAGCAGTGACCCGGACAGGGTGGACACTGAAGCTTTCTTT	CASSDPDRVDTEAFF
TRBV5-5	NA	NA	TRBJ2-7	TGTGCCAGCATTCGGGACTCAAATACCTACGAGCAGTACTTC	CASIRDSNTYEQYF
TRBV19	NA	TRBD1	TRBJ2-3	TGTGCCAGTAGTATAGTGGGACAGGGCACAGATACGCAGTATTTT	CASSIVGQGTDTQYF
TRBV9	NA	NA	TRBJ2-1	TGTGCCAGCAGCCAGGGACCCAATGAGCAGTTCTTC	CASSQGPNEQFF
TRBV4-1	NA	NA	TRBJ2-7	TGCGCCAGCAGCCAAGGAGCAGGACACTACGAGCAGTACTTC	CASSQGAGHYEQYF
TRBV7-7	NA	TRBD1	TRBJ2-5	TGTGCTAGCAGCTTACTGGACAGGGGCCAAGAGACCCAGTACTTC	CASSLLDRGQETQYF
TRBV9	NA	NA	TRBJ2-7	TGTGCCAGCAGCCCCCCGAGGGCCCACGAGCAGTACTTC	CASSPPRAHEQYF
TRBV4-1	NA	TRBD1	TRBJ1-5	TGCGCCAGCAGCCCCTCCGGGACAGGGGGGGGGCAGCCCCAGCATTTT	CASSPSGTGGGQPQHF
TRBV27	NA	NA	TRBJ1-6	TGTGCCAGCAGTTTAGTAGCCGGAGCGCCCCTCCACTTT	CASSLVAGAPLHF
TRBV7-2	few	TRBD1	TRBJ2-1	TGTGCCAGCAGCTTAGTGTCGGACAGGGACAATGAGCAGTTCTTC	CASSLVSDRDNEQFF
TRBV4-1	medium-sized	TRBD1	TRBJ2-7	TGCGCCAGCAGCCCCCTCAGGGACAGGGACTACGAGCAGTACTTC	CASSPLRDRDYEQYF
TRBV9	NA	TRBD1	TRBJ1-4	TGTGCCAGCAGCCCCACAGGGGTTAGAGAAAAACTGTTTTTT	CASSPTGVREKLFF
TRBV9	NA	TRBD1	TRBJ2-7	TGTGCCAGCAGCGTAAGCTCGGGACAGTCATACGAGCAGTACTTC	CASSVSSGQSYEQYF
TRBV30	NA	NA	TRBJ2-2	TGTGCCTGGAGTGTGACTACCGGGGAGCTGTTTTTT	CAWSVTTGELFF
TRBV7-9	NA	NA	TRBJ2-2	TGTGCCAGCAGCCCGCAGAACACCGGGGAGCTGTTTTTT	CASSPQNTGELFF
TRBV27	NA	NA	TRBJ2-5	TGTGCCAGCAGTTTCCAATCGGGCTTCCAAGAGACCCAGTACTTC	CASSFQSGFQETQYF
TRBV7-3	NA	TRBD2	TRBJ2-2	TGTGCCAGCAGCTTACCTGAAAGCGGGGGGTACACCGGGGAGCTGTTTTTT	CASSLPESGGYTGELFF
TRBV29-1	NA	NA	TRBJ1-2	TGCAGCGTTGAAACAGGGTTGGACTATGGCTACACCTTC	CSVETGLDYGYTF
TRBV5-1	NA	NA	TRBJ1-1	TGCGCCAGCAACCAAAGGGAGGGGAAAAGTACTGAAGCTTTCTTT	CASNQREGKSTEAFF
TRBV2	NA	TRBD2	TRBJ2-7	TGTGCCAGCAGTGAAATCAGTAAGGGACTAGCAGGGGAGCAGTACTTC	CASSEISKGLAGEQYF
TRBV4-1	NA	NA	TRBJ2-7	TGCGCCAGCAGCCAAGATCATGCGACAGTAAGTTACGAGCAGTACTTC	CASSQDHATVSYEQYF
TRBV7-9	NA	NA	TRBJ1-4	TGTGCCAGCAGTTCAGAGTCTTTTAATGAAAAACTGTTTTTT	CASSSESFNEKLFF
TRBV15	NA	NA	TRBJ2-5	TGTGCCACCAGCAGAGACCCAGGGGTTCAAGAGACCCAGTACTTC	CATSRDPGVQETQYF
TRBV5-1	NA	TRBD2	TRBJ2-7	TGCGCCAGCAGCGGGATGGGGGAGGGCCAGCCTACAGGTTCTTCCCACGAGCAGTACTTC	CASSGMGEGQPTGSSHEQYF
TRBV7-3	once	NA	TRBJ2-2	TGTGCCAGCAGCTTGAACACCGGGGAGCTGTTTTTT	CASSLNTGELFF
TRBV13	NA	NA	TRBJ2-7	TGTGCCAGCAGACCCAGGGAATCCTACGAGCAGTACTTC	CASRPRESYEQYF
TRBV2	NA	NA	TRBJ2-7	TGTGCCAGCAGTGAAGCGCTTCATGGCAGGGGACCTTACGAGCAGTACTTC	CASSEALHGRGPYEQYF
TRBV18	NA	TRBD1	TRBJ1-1	TGTGCCAGCTCACCCTTGGACAGGGCGAACACTGAAGCTTTCTTT	CASSPLDRANTEAFF
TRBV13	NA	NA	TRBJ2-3	TGTGCCAGCAGCTTAGGGACAGATACGCAGTATTTT	CASSLGTDTQYF
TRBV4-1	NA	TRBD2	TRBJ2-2	TGCGCCAGCAGCCAAGGAGCGGGGGACGGGGAGCTGTTTTTT	CASSQGAGDGELFF
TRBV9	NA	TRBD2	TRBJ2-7	TGTGCCAGCAGCCCTGATGGGGGGGTCTCCTACGAGCAGTACTTC	CASSPDGGVSYEQYF
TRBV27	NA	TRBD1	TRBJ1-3	TGTGCCAGCAGGGGGACAGGGATTGGAAACACCATATATTTT	CASRGTGIGNTIYF
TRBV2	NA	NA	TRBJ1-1	TGTGCCAGCGAGGAGGGGGATGGCACTGAAGCTTTCTTT	CASEEGDGTEAFF
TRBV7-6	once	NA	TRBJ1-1	TGTGCCAGCAGCTTAGTGGATGGGGACACTGAAGCTTTCTTT	CASSLVDGDTEAFF
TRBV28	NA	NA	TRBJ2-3	TGTGCCAGCAGTTTAGCACCCACCGATACGCAGTATTTT	CASSLAPTDTQYF
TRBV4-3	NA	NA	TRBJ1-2	TGCGCCAGCAGCCAAGATATTCTGGGATTCTCTGGCTACACCTTC	CASSQDILGFSGYTF
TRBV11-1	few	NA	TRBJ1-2	TGTGCCAGCAGCCAGACATATCTGTCTAACTATGGCTACACCTTC	CASSQTYLSNYGYTF
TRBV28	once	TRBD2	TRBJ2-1	TGTGCCAGCAGTTTAGGTCTAGCGGGAGGCAATGAGCAGTTCTTC	CASSLGLAGGNEQFF
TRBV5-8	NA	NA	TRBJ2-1	TGTGCCAGCAGCTCCCTGGACATGTACAATGAGCAGTTCTTC	CASSSLDMYNEQFF
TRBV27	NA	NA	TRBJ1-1	TGTGCCAGCAGTTTTGGGGGAGGGAACACTGAAGCTTTCTTT	CASSFGGGNTEAFF
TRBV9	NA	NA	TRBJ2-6	TGTGCCAGCAGCGTAGAAGTGACCGGGGCCAACGTCCTGACTTTC	CASSVEVTGANVLTF
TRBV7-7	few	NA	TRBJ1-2	TGTGCTAGCAGCTTCGGGGTCGGCGGATATGGCTACACCTTC	CASSFGVGGYGYTF
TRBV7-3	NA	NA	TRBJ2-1	TGTGCCAGCAGCTTCGGGGCCCCGAATGAGCAGTTCTTC	CASSFGAPNEQFF
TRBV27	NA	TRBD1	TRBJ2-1	TGTGCCAGCAGTTTAGTGAGGGGGCTCAATGAGCAGTTCTTC	CASSLVRGLNEQFF
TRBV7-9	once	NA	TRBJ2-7	TGTGCCAGCAGCTCGGACAGTTCCTACGAGCAGTACTTC	CASSSDSSYEQYF
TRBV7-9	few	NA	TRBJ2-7	TGTGCCAGCAGCCTCTTCGACTATTACGAGCAGTACTTC	CASSLFDYYEQYF
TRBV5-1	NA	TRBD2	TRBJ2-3	TGCGCCAGCAGCTTGATAACTAGCGAGGGATATACGCAGTATTTT	CASSLITSEGYTQYF
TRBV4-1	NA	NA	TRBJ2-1	TGCGCCAGCAGCCGAGAAGGCGAGAACGATGAGCAGTTCTTC	CASSREGENDEQFF
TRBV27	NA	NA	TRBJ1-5	TGTGCCAGCAGCTTGGCTATGGATCAGCCCCAGCATTTT	CASSLAMDQPQHF
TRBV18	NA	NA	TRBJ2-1	TGTGCCAGCTCACCACCGTGTCGTTACTCCTACAATGAGCAGTTCTTC	CASSPPCRYSYNEQFF